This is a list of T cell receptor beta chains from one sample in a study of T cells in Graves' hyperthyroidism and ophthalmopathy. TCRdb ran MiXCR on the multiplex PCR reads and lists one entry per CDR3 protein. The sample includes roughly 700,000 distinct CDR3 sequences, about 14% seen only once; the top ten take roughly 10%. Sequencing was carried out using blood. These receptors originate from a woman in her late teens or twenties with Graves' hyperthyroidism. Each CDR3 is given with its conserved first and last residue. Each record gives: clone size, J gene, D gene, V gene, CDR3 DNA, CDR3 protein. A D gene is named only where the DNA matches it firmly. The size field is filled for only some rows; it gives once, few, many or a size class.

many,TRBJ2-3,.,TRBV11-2,TGTGCCAGCAGCTTAGGCTACACTAGCACAGATACGCAGTATTTT,CASSLGYTSTDTQYF
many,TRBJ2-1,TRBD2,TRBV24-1,TGTGCCACCAGTGACCCCGCACTAGCGGGAGCACCGGATGGTGAGCAGTTCTTC,CATSDPALAGAPDGEQFF
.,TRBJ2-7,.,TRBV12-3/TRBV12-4,TGTGCCAGCAGCCAATCCCCCTACGAGCAGTACTTC,CASSQSPYEQYF
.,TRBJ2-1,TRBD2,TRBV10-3,TGTGCCATCAGTGAGTCTGTAGCGGGAGGAGAGCAGTTCTTC,CAISESVAGGEQFF
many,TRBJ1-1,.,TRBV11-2,TGTGCCAGCAGTCCGGGACGGATGAACACTGAAGCTTTCTTT,CASSPGRMNTEAFF
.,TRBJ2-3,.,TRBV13,TGTGCCAGCAGCTCACTAGCTAAGGAGGTCGGAGATACGCAGTATTTT,CASSSLAKEVGDTQYF
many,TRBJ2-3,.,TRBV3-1,TGTGCCAGCAGCCTCCCCTCTAGTTGGGGCCCAGATACGCAGTATTTT,CASSLPSSWGPDTQYF
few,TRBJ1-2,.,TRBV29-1,TGCAGCGCGGAACATTCCTTTGACTATGGCTACACCTTC,CSAEHSFDYGYTF
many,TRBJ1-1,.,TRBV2,TGTGCCAGCAGTGAAGCGTCTGACTATGAAGCTTTCTTT,CASSEASDYEAFF
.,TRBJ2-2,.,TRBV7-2,TGTGCCAGCAGCTTAGGTGTAACCGCGAACACCGGGGAGCTGTTTTTT,CASSLGVTANTGELFF
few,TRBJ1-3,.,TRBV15,TGTGCCACCAGCAGAGTCACTGGAAACACCATATATTTT,CATSRVTGNTIYF
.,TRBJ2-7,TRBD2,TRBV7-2,TGTGCCAGCAGCTTAGCCCTGAGCGGGAGGGTCTACGAGCAGTACTTC,CASSLALSGRVYEQYF
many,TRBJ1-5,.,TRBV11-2,TGTGCCAGCAGCTTTAAGGGGGGTGGGTCTGGCAATCAGCCCCAGCATTTT,CASSFKGGGSGNQPQHF
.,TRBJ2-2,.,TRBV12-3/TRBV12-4,TGTGCCAGCAGTCCCTCGGTGACCGGGGAGCTGGTTTTT,CASSPSVTGELVF
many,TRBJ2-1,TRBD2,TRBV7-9,TGTGCCAGCAGCCTCCTAGCGGGACACGAGCAGTTCTTC,CASSLLAGHEQFF
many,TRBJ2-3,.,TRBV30,TGTGCCTGGAGCATTCGGGGAGGCACAGATACGCAGTATTTT,CAWSIRGGTDTQYF
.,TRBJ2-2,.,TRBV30,TGTGCCTGGAGTGGCGGGACAGCCAAACTTTACACCGGGGAGCTGTTTTTT,CAWSGGTAKLYTGELFF
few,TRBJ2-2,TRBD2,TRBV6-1,TGTGCCAGAAGCGGGAGGGGCTTTAGGGACACCGGGGAGCTGTTTTTT,CARSGRGFRDTGELFF
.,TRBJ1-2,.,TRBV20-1,TGCAGTGCGCCGAGGAGGACGGTGGGCTATGGCTACACCTTC,CSAPRRTVGYGYTF
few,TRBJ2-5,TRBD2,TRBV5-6,TGTGCCAGCAGCTTATGGACCTGGGGGGGAAAGGAGACCCAGTACTTC,CASSLWTWGGKETQYF
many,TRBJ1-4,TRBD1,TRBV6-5,TGTGCCAGCAGTTACTCGCCAGGGGGGGCTAATGAAAAACTGTTTTTT,CASSYSPGGANEKLFF
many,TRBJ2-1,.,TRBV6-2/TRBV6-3,TGTGCCAGCAGTTTTGGAGGGGCGGGCAATGAGCAGTTCTTC,CASSFGGAGNEQFF
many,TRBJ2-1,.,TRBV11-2,TGTGCCAGCAGCTTGGGCCAGGGCAATGAGCAGTTCTTC,CASSLGQGNEQFF
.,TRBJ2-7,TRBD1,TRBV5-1,TGCGCCAGCAGTCCCGGGGACAGGGACCACGAGCAGTACTTC,CASSPGDRDHEQYF
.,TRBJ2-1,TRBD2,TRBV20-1,TGCAGTGCTTGGAACCTAGCGGGAGGCAATGAGCAGTTCTTC,CSAWNLAGGNEQFF
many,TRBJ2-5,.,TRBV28,TGTGCCAGCAGCCACGAGTTGGGGGCTATGGGGGGAGAGACCCAGTACTTC,CASSHELGAMGGETQYF
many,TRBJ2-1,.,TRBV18,TGTGCCAGCTCATCTGGGATAGTGAAGGTCAATGAGCAGTTCTTC,CASSSGIVKVNEQFF
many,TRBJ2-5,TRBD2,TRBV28,TGTGCCAGCAGTTTATCGCTAGCGGGAGTAGAGACCCAGTACTTC,CASSLSLAGVETQYF
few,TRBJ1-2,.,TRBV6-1,TGTACCGGCAGTGAGGGATTAACGGCCGGCTACACCTTC,CTGSEGLTAGYTF
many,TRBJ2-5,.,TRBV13,TGTGCCAGCAGCTTAGTGGGCGTGGAGACCCAGTACTTC,CASSLVGVETQYF
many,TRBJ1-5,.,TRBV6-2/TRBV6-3,TGTGCCACTTCTTCGAACCGGGACCAAGGGAGAAATCAGCCCCAGCATTTT,CATSSNRDQGRNQPQHF
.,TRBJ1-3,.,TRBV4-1,TGCGCCAGCAGCCAAGCCACAGGGCCTGGAAACACCATATATTTT,CASSQATGPGNTIYF
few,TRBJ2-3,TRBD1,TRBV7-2,TGTGCCAGCTCGGGACAGGGGCAAGATACGCAGTATTTT,CASSGQGQDTQYF
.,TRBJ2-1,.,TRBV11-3,TGTGCCAGCAGCTTAAGTTACGACATAAGGGGGAACAATGAGCAGTTCTTC,CASSLSYDIRGNNEQFF